This TCR beta chain was retrieved from a study of T cells after yellow fever vaccination. Each CDR3 protein gets one entry after TCRdb re-called the 5' RACE reads with MiXCR. This sample carries about 96,000 distinct CDR3 sequences, under 9% of them seen once, and the ten largest clones take roughly 15%. This CDR3 has 13 residues. Germline V gene data show CDR1 as LGHNA and CDR2 as YNFKEQ. J lost 5 bases, V lost 5 bases, and 5 bases had no gene match. This chain connects TRBV4-2 to TRBJ2-5, with 7 bases lining up with TRBD1. This material consisted of CD8+ T cells not binding an NS4B(214-222) dextramer, sorted from PBMCs, taken approximately 15 days after the first yellow fever vaccination. The receptor's source is a man aged 18 to 30 who received the YFV17D yellow fever vaccine. CDR3 DNA: TGTGCCAGCAGCGACACAGGGGTCGAGACCCAGTACTTC. Its protein product is CASSDTGVETQYF.